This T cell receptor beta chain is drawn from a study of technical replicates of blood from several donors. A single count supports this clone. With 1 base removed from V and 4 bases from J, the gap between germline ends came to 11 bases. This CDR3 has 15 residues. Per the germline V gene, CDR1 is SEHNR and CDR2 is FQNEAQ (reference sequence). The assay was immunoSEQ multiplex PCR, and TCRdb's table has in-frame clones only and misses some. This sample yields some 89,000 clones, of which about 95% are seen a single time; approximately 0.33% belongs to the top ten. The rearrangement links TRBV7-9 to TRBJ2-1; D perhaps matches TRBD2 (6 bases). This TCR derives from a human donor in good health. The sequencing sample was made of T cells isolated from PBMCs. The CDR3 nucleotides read TGTGCCAGCAGCTTAGACGCGGGGAGTTACAATGAGCAGTTCTTC. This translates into CASSLDAGSYNEQFF.